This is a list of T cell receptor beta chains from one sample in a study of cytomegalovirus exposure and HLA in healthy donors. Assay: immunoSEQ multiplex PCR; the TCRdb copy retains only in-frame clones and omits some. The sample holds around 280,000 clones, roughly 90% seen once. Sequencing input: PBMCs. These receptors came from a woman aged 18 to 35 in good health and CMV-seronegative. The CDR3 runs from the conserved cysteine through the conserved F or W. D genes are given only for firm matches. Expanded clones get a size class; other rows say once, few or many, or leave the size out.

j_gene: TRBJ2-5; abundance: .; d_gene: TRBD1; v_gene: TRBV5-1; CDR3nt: TGCGCCAGCAGCTTCTTCCCGGGACAGGGGGAAGAGACCCAGTACTTC; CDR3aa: CASSFFPGQGEETQYF
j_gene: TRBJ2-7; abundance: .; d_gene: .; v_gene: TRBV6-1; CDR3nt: TGTGCCAGCAGTGAAGCGCCGAGACTAGGCCTCTACGAGCAGTACTTC; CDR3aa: CASSEAPRLGLYEQYF
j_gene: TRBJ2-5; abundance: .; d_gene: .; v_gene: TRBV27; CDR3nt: TGTGCCAGCAGGACCGGGAGTTGGGAGACCCAGTACTTC; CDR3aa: CASRTGSWETQYF
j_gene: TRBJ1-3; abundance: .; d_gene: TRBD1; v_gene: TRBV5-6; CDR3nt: TGTGCCAGCAGCTTGCCCCCGGGACAGGGTTCTGGAAACACCATATATTTT; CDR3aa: CASSLPPGQGSGNTIYF
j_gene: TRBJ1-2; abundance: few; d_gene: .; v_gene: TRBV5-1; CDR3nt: TGCGCCAGCAGCTTGGAAGGGGATGGCTACACCTTC; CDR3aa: CASSLEGDGYTF
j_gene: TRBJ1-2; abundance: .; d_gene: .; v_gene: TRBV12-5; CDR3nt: TGTGCTAGTGGGACGGGGGGTGGCTATGGCTACACCTTC; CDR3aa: CASGTGGGYGYTF
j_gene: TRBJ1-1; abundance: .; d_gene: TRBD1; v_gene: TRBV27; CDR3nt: TGTGCCAGCAGTGCGTCACCGGGACAGGGGAACACTGAAGCTTTCTTT; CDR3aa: CASSASPGQGNTEAFF
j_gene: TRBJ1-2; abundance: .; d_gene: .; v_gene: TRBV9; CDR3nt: TGTGCCAGCAGCGCGCCGGGACATTACCATGGCTACACCTTC; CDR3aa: CASSAPGHYHGYTF
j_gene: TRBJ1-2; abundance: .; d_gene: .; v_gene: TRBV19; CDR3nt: TGTGCCAGTAGTACCTCCTTGGGGGCATCAGATGGCTACACCTTC; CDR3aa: CASSTSLGASDGYTF
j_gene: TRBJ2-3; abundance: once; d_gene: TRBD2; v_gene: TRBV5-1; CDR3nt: TGCGCCAGCAGCGCGGGGACTAGCGGGCTAACAGATACGCAGTATTTT; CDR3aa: CASSAGTSGLTDTQYF
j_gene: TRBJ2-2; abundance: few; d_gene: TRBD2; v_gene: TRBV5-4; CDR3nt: TGTGCCAGCAGCTTGAGTACTAGCGGGGAATGGAGGGAGCTGTTTTTT; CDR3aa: CASSLSTSGEWRELFF
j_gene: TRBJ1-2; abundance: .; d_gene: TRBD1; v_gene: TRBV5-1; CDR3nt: TGCGCCAGCAGCTTTTACATAGGACAGGGGGGCATCTATGGCTACACCTTC; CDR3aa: CASSFYIGQGGIYGYTF
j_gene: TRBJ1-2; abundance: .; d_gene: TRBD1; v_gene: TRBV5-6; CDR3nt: TGTGCCAGCAGCCCCGACAGGGGAAAAGGAGGCTACACCTTC; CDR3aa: CASSPDRGKGGYTF
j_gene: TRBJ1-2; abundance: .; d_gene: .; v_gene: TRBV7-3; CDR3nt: TGTGCCAGCAGCCCTCAACACAGGAGCAGCTACACCTTC; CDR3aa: CASSPQHRSSYTF
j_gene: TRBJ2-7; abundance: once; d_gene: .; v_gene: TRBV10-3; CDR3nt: TGTGCCATTGAAGACTCACCGCCCAAGTACTTC; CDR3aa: CAIEDSPPKYF
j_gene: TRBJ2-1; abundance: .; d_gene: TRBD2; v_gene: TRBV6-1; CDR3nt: TGTGCCAGCAGTGTTGGTAGCGGGGTGTACAATGAGCAGTTCTTC; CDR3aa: CASSVGSGVYNEQFF
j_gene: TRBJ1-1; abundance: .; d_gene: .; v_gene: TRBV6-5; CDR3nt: TGTGCCAGCAGTCAGACCAGGGTTACTGAAGCTTTCTTT; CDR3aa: CASSQTRVTEAFF
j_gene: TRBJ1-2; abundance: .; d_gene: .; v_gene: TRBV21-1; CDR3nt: TGTGCCAGCAGCAAAAGGGTGCAGGGGTCAAAAGGCTACACCTTC; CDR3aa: CASSKRVQGSKGYTF
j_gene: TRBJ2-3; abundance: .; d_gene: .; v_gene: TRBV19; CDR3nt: TGTGCCAGTAAAATATACCCAGGGGCCACAGATACGCAGTATTTT; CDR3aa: CASKIYPGATDTQYF
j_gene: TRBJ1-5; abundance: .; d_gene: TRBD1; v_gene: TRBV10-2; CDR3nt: TGCGCCAGCAGTGAGTCTAGGCGGAGGGGGCTTTTATATAGCAATCAGCCCCAGCATTTT; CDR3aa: CASSESRRRGLLYSNQPQHF
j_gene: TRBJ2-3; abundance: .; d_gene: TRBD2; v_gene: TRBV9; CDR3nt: TGTGCCAGCAGCACTAGCGGGGTGAGCACAGATACGCAGTATTTT; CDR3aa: CASSTSGVSTDTQYF
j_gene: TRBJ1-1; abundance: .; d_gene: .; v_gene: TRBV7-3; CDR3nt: TGTGCCAGCAGCTTCGGCGGCCAGAACACTGAAGCTTTCTTT; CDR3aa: CASSFGGQNTEAFF
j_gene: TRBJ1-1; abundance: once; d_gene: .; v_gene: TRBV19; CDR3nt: TGTGCCAGTACCCCGTGGGGCTTGGGCACTGAAGCTTTCTTT; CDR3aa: CASTPWGLGTEAFF
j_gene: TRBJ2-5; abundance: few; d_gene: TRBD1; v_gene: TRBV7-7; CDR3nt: TGTGCTAGCAGCCCTTCGGGACAGGGGACGGAGACCCAGTACTTC; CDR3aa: CASSPSGQGTETQYF
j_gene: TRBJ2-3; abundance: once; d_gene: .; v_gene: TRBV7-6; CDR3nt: TGTGCCAGCAGCTTAGAAGGGGGAAGCACAGATACGCAGTATTTT; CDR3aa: CASSLEGGSTDTQYF
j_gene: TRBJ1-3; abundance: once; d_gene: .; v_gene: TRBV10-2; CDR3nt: TGCGCCAGCACCCTGGGAGGGATCTCTGGAAACACCATATATTTT; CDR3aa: CASTLGGISGNTIYF
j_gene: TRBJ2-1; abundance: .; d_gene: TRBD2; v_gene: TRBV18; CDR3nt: TGTGCCAGCTCACCTATCCTTGAGCGGGGGATCGGGAATGAGCAGTTCTTC; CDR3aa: CASSPILERGIGNEQFF
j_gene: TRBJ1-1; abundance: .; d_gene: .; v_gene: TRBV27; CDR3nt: TGTGCCAGCAGGACGCGACCGGCAGGGAACACTGAAGCTTTCTTT; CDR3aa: CASRTRPAGNTEAFF
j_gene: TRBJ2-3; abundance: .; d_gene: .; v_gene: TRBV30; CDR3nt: TGTGCCTGGAGCCGCGGCAGTAGCAGCACAGATACGCAGTATTTT; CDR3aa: CAWSRGSSSTDTQYF
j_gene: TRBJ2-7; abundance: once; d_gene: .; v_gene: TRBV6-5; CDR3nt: TGTGCCGTGGGCAGCCCCTACGAGCAGTACTTC; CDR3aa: CAVGSPYEQYF
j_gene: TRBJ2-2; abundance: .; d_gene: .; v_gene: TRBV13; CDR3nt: TGTGCCAGCAGCTCCCCCGGGACATTAGGCACCGGGGAGCTGTTTTTT; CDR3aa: CASSSPGTLGTGELFF
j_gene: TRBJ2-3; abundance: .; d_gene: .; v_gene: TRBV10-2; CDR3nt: TGCGCCAGCAGTGTGGGTGGGAGGAGAGATACGCAGTATTTT; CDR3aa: CASSVGGRRDTQYF
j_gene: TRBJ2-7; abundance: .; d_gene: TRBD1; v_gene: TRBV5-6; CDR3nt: TGTGCCAGCATTGGACAGGGGGTGTACGAGCAGTACTTC; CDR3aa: CASIGQGVYEQYF
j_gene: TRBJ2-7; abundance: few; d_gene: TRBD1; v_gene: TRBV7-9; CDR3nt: TGTGCCAGCACCTCGGACAGGGTGGGCGAGCAGTACTTC; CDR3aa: CASTSDRVGEQYF
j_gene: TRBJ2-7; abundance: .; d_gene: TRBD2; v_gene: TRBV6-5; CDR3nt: TGTGCCAGCAGTTACTCGCTAGCGGGGACCTCTTACGAGCAGTACTTC; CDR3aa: CASSYSLAGTSYEQYF
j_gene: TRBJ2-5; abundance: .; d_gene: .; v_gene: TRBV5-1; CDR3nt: TGCGCCAGCAGCTTGGGACTAGAGGTAGAGACCCAGTACTTC; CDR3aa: CASSLGLEVETQYF
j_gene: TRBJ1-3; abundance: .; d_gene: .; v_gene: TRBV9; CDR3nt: TGTGCCAGCAGCGTGACAGGTTACTCTGGAAACACCATATATTTT; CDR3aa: CASSVTGYSGNTIYF
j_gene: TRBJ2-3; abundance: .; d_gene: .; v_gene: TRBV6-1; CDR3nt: TGTGCCAGCAGTGAATGGGGGGGCGGGGTAGTGAAGGCAGATACGCAGTATTTT; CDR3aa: CASSEWGGGVVKADTQYF
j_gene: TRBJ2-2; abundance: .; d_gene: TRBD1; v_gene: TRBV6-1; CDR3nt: TGTGCCAGCAGTGGGACAGGGCTGGGGAACACCGGGGAGCTGTTTTTT; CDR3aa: CASSGTGLGNTGELFF
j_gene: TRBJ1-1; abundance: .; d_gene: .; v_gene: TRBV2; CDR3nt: TGTGCCAGCAATAGTTTCATGAACACTGAAGCTTTCTTT; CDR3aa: CASNSFMNTEAFF
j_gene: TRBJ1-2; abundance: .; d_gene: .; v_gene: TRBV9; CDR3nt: TGTGCCAGCAAGGGGGATTCGTGGGACTATGGCTACACCTTC; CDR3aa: CASKGDSWDYGYTF
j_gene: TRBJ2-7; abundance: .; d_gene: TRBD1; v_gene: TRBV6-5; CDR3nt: TGTGCCAGCAGTCGGACAGGGACCTACGAGCAGTACTTC; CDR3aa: CASSRTGTYEQYF
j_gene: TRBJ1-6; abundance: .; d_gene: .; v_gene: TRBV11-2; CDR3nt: TGTGCCAGCAGCTTAGGTTTTCGGACAGCAAATTATAATTCACCCCTCCACTTT; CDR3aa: CASSLGFRTANYNSPLHF
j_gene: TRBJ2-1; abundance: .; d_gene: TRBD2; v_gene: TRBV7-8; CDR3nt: TGTGCCAGCAGCTTACCCGAGGGTAGCGGGGGGGCAATTTCCTACAATGAGCAGTTCTTC; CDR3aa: CASSLPEGSGGAISYNEQFF
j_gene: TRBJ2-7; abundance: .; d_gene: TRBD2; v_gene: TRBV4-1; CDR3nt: TGCGCCAGCAGTTCTCACCCCACCGGGACTAGCGGCTCCTACGAGCAGTACTTC; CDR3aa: CASSSHPTGTSGSYEQYF
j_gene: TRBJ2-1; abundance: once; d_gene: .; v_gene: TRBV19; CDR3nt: TGTGCCAGCCGCTCGGGATCCACGGTTTATGGTGAGCAGTTCTTC; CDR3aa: CASRSGSTVYGEQFF
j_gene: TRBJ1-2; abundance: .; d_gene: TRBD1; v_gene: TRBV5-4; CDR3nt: TGTGCCAGCAGCTTTAGTTTGGGAACAGGGGTCGGCTACACCTTC; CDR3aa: CASSFSLGTGVGYTF
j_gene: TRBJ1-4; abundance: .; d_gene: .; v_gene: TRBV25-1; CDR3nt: TGTGCCAGCAGTGAAACAGGGTTTTCGGAAAAACTGTTTTTT; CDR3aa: CASSETGFSEKLFF
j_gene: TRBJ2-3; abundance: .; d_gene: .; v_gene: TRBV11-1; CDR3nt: TGTGCCAGCAGCCCTACCCCGGGTACGCAGTATTTT; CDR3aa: CASSPTPGTQYF
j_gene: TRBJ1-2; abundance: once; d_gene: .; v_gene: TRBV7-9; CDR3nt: TGTGCCAGCAGCTTAGGGAGGGCCCTTGGGGCTGGCTACACCTTC; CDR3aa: CASSLGRALGAGYTF
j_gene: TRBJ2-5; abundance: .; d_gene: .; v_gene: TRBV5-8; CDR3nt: TGTGCCAGCAGCTTGTTAATTCAGGGCCTGAGGGAGACCCAGTACTTC; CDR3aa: CASSLLIQGLRETQYF
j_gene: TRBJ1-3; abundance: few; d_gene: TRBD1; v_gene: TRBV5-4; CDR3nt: TGTGCCAGCAGCCCCGCGCCCGAATACTCCGGGACAGGGCATTGGTTT; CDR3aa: CASSPAPEYSGTGHWF
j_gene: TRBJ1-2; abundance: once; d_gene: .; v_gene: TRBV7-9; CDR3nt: TGTGCCAGCAGCTTAGCACCCGATGACTTCACCCCCTTC; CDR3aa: CASSLAPDDFTPF
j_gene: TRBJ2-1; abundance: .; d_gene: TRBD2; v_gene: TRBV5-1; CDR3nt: TGCGCCAGCAGCTTGGATGTCGGGGGGGCGTTCAATGAGCAGTTCTTC; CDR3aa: CASSLDVGGAFNEQFF
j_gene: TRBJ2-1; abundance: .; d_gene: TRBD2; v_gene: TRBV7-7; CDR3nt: TGTGCTAGCAGCCTAACTAGCGGGGGGGCGGATGAGCAGTTCTTC; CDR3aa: CASSLTSGGADEQFF
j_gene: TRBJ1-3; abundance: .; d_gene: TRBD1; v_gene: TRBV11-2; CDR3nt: TGTGCCAGCAGCGATCCTGACAGGGGTAGTGGAAACACCATATATTTT; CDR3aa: CASSDPDRGSGNTIYF
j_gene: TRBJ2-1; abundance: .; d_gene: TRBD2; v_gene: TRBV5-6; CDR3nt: TGTGCCAGCGTAGCGGGGACTAACAATGAGCAGTTCTTC; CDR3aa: CASVAGTNNEQFF
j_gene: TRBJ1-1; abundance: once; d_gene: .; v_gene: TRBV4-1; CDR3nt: TGCGCCAGCAGCCAACATATGATGGAGGACACTGAAGCTTTCTTT; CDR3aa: CASSQHMMEDTEAFF